The 22 T cell receptor beta chains reported below all come from one sample, sequenced in a study of cytomegalovirus exposure and HLA in healthy donors. PCR involved 60 Vbeta and 13 Jbeta primers. Profiling relied on immunoSEQ multiplex PCR, and the TCRdb table lists in-frame clones only, not all of them. The data contain about 190,000 clones, roughly an eighth of them seen just once; the ten biggest clones take up 7.8%. The specimen sequenced was PBMCs. Every receptor here comes from a man in his fifties or sixties in good health and CMV-seropositive.

The V and J genes are TRBV30 and TRBJ1-4; D perhaps matches TRBD1 (5 bases). V was trimmed by 0 bases and J by 5 bases, leaving 22 bases between them. From germline, CDR1 is GTSNPN and CDR2 SVGIG (reference sequence). The CDR3 runs to 18 residues. The CDR3 region has the DNA TGTGCCTGGAGTGTACGGCGCCAGGTCGGGGGGGGGAATGAAAAACTGTTTTTT. The encoded protein is CAWSVRRQVGGGNEKLFF.

There are a few counts of this clone. The V call is TRBV7-9, the J call TRBJ2-7; 11 bases are a match to TRBD2. J gave up 4 bases and V 5 bases, and 4 bases lay outside the gene matches. This CDR3 is built from 14 residues. Germline V gene sequence: CDR1 SEHNR, CDR2 FQNEAQ (reference sequence). CDR3 protein: CASSRLAGGYEQYV. CDR3 bases: TGTGCCAGCAGCAGGCTAGCGGGGGGATACGAGCAGTACGTC.

The CDR3 region is CASSQGGLAGVGTGELFF. The CDR3, as DNA: TGCGCCAGCAGCCAAGGAGGACTAGCGGGGGTCGGCACCGGGGAGCTGTTTTTT. The rearrangement joins TRBV4-1 to TRBJ2-2, with TRBD2 matching 13 bases. Germline CDR1 and CDR2: MGHRA and YSYEKL. V lost 1 base, J lost 4 bases, and 6 bases stayed unmatched. The CDR3 spans 18 residues.

This sequence joins TRBV2 and TRBJ2-3; 12 bases fit TRBD2. This CDR3 spans 15 amino acids. Trimming removed 2 bases from V and 6 bases from J; junction bases left unmatched: 3. The germline CDR1 and CDR2 sequences are SNHLY and FYNNEI. CDR3 DNA sequence: TGTGCCAGCAGTGAACTAGCGGGGGGGCAGGATACGCAGTATTTT. It translates to CASSELAGGQDTQYF.

The V gene is TRBV27, the J gene TRBJ1-1; 7 bases match TRBD1. Per the germline V gene, CDR1 is MNHEY and CDR2 is SMNVEV (reference sequence). The length of the CDR3 is 15 residues. Germline trimming cut 0 bases from V and 6 bases from J; bases unmatched to any gene: 7. The CDR3 DNA sequence: TGTGCCAGCAGTTTATCTCGGCAGGGGGGAGCTGAAGCTTTCTTT. It is translated as CASSLSRQGGAEAFF.

The chain links TRBV27 to TRBJ1-6; D is unresolved. This CDR3 is 16 amino acids long. The germline gives CDR1 MNHEY, CDR2 SMNVEV (reference sequence). Trimming took 4 bases from V and 0 from J, leaving 10 bases between them. The CDR3 spells CASSSEGSSYNSPLHF. In nucleotides, the CDR3 is TGTGCCAGCAGTTCAGAGGGCAGCTCCTATAATTCACCCCTCCACTTT.

This chain uses TRBV5-4 with TRBJ1-3; tentatively, D is TRBD1 (6 bases). Germline lookup yields CDR1 SGHNT and CDR2 YYREEE (reference sequence). The ends were cut back, 0 bases at V and 7 bases at J, with 14 bases in the middle. CDR3 size: 15 residues. CDR3 sequence (DNA): TGTGCCAGCAGCTTGGCGGGGGGCAGGAGGAACACCATATATTTT. It translates to CASSLAGGRRNTIYF.

The chain uses TRBV5-1 and TRBJ2-5; possible D gene TRBD2, 6 bases. The length of the CDR3 is 15 residues. The germline V gene encodes CDR1 SGHRS and CDR2 YFSETQ. Trimming left V 3 bases short and J 5 bases short, with 17 bases between. In nucleotides, the CDR3 is TGCGCCAGCAGCTCCCCGGGACTCCTAGGGGAGACCCAGTACTTC. Amino acids: CASSSPGLLGETQYF. The full variable domain, with the rest looked up from reference TRBV5-1 and TRBJ2-5, is KAGVTQTPRYLIKTRGQQVTLSCSPISGHRSVSWYQQTPGQGLQFLFEYFSETQRNKGNFPGRFSGRQFSNSRSEMNVSTLELGDSALYLCASSSPGLLGETQYFGPGTRLLVL.

The chain carries TRBV19 and TRBJ2-5, with TRBD2 as a possible D gene (7 bases). The CDR3 totals 17 residues. The germline V gene encodes CDR1 LNHDA and CDR2 SQIVND (reference sequence). Trimming pared 6 bases from V and 4 bases from J, leaving 24 bases between. CDR3 nucleotides: TGTGCCAGTAGCCCGAAGGGGGGGCTCGTATTGGGAGAGACCCAGTACTTC. Its translation: CASSPKGGLVLGETQYF.

This chain connects TRBV15 to TRBJ2-4, with a weak D call TRBD1 (6 bases). CDR3 size: 13 residues. The V end lost 3 bases, the J end lost 9 bases, and 12 bases lay between the germline ends. CDR1 and CDR2 from the germline V gene are LNHNV and YYDKDF (reference sequence). This CDR3 is CATSSRTGLIQYF. The CDR3 DNA is TGTGCCACCAGCAGCCGAACAGGGCTCATTCAGTACTTC. Supplemented by reference TRBV15 and TRBJ2-4, the full variable domain reads DAMVIQNPRYQVTQFGKPVTLSCSQTLNHNVMYWYQQKSSQAPKLLFHYYDKDFNNEADTPDNFQSRRPNTSFCFLDIRSPGLGDTAMYLCATSSRTGLIQYFGAGTRLSVL.

This clone has only a few counts. Here the CDR3 reads CARSPRTGVYEQYF. CDR3 nucleotides: TGTGCCAGAAGCCCCCGGACAGGGGTCTACGAGCAGTACTTC. The V and J genes are TRBV5-3 and TRBJ2-7; 9 bases are a match to TRBD1. TRBV5-3 is sorted into the ORF group, with uncertain function. After removal of 4 bases from V and 3 bases from J, the junction contained 5 bases not matched to a gene. CDR3 length: 14 amino acids.

The CDR3 loop reads CASSFRLAGGPETQYF. CDR3 DNA: TGCGCCAGCAGCTTCCGACTAGCGGGGGGGCCAGAGACCCAGTACTTC. This chain connects TRBV5-1 to TRBJ2-5, with 14 bases fitting TRBD2. Looked up from germline, CDR1 is SGHRS and CDR2 is YFSETQ. The CDR3 runs to 16 residues. The ends lost 2 bases at V and 4 bases at J; junction bases unmatched: 4.

This clone has more than one count but fewer than ten. The chain joins TRBV7-2 to TRBJ2-6; maybe TRBD1 (6 bases). Germline V CDR1 and CDR2: SGHTA, FQGNSA. The CDR3 sequence is 15 residues long. Trimming cost V 6 bases and J 4 bases, with 13 bases left between them. CDR3 sequence (DNA): TGTGCCAGCAGATCCACAGGGAGAGGGGCCAACGTCCTGACTTTC. This codes for CASRSTGRGANVLTF. Full variable domain (remainder filled in from reference TRBV7-2 and TRBJ2-6): GAGVSQSPSNKVTEKGKDVELRCDPISGHTALYWYRQSLGQGLEFLIYFQGNSAPDKSGLPSDRFSAERTGGSVSTLTIQRTQQEDSAVYLCASRSTGRGANVLTFGAGSRLTVL.

This rearrangement joins TRBV11-2 to TRBJ1-4, with unresolved D. The CDR3 is 14 amino acids. Germline lookup yields CDR1 SGHAT and CDR2 FQNNGV. V lost 4 bases and J lost 8, with 14 bases in between. CDR3 coding DNA: TGTGCCAGCAGCTACGGCATACCGGGGGAAAAACTGTTTTTT. This encodes CASSYGIPGEKLFF.

V usage is TRBV10-3 and J usage is TRBJ2-5, with a tentative D call TRBD1 (6 bases). V gave up 4 bases and J gave up 1 base, with 7 bases separating them. CDR3 size: 13 residues. CDR1 and CDR2 (germline): ENHRY, SYGVKD. The CDR3 bases are TGTGCCATCAGTGGACAGGCCCAAGAGACCCAGTACTTC. Its translation is CAISGQAQETQYF.

This clone has only a few counts. The chain is built from TRBV5-1 and TRBJ2-3, with a weak D call TRBD2 (5 bases). This CDR3 spans 12 amino acids. The ends were cut back, 3 bases at V and 10 bases at J, with 12 bases in the middle. Germline CDR1 reads SGHRS; CDR2 reads YFSETQ. In DNA form, the CDR3 reads TGCGCCAGCAGCTCCGAGGGTTGGGCGCAGTATTTT. Translation: CASSSEGWAQYF.

The V gene is TRBV9, the J gene TRBJ1-1; tentative D call: TRBD1 (5 bases). Per germline, CDR1 SGDLS and CDR2 YYNGEE. The CDR3 extends over 14 amino acids. V was shortened by 4 bases and J by 6 bases, with 16 bases between the two germline ends. In nucleotides, the CDR3 is TGTGCCAGCAGCCCCCGGGTCGGGGGTGCTGAAGCTTTCTTT. Translating gives CASSPRVGGAEAFF.

This clone occurred a few times. The J gene is TRBJ2-3, the V gene TRBV5-1, with 8 positions matching TRBD1. The V gene end was trimmed by 3 bases and the J gene end by 2 bases; junction bases not matched to a gene: 5. The CDR3 runs to 15 residues. The germline CDR1 and CDR2 sequences are SGHRS and YFSETQ. CDR3 in DNA: TGCGCCAGCAGCTCGACAGGGGAGTTCACAGATACGCAGTATTTT. Protein sequence: CASSSTGEFTDTQYF.

The chain is built from TRBV5-1 and TRBJ2-3; weak D call: TRBD1 (6 bases). There are 18 residues in the CDR3. Trimming left V 0 bases short and J 0 bases short, with 17 bases between. Germline CDR1 reads SGHRS; CDR2 reads YFSETQ. This CDR3 reads CASSLEGTPPFSTDTQYF. Written as DNA, the CDR3 is TGCGCCAGCAGCTTGGAGGGGACACCACCCTTTAGCACAGATACGCAGTATTTT.

This clone was seen only a few times. The chain employs TRBV5-8 and TRBJ1-5, with D hard to call. V lost 1 base and J 0 bases, leaving 8 bases between the germline ends. CDR3 size: 15 residues. The germline V gene encodes CDR1 SGHTS and CDR2 YDEGEE. The CDR3 DNA is TGTGCCAGCAGCTTGCGAGTTATTAGCAATCAGCCCCAGCATTTT. This codes for CASSLRVISNQPQHF.

This clone was seen only a few times. The chain recombines TRBV4-3 with TRBJ1-5; tentatively, D is TRBD1 (5 bases). Trimming took off 0 bases at V and 6 bases at J, with 12 bases between the two ends. CDR3 length: 15 residues. Germline assignment: CDR1 LGHNA and CDR2 YSLEER. The CDR3 here is CASSQDRTKGQPQHF. The CDR3 DNA is TGCGCCAGCAGCCAAGATCGGACAAAGGGTCAGCCCCAGCATTTT.

This clone was recorded a few times. The chain is built from TRBV15 and TRBJ1-1; D call uncertain. The ends were cut back, 1 base at V and 4 bases at J, with 7 bases in the middle. Germline assignment: CDR1 LNHNV and CDR2 YYDKDF (reference sequence). The CDR3 is made up of 13 amino acids. In DNA form, the CDR3 reads TGTGCCACCAGCAGAGTACGGGGCACTGAAGCTTTCTTT. It translates to CATSRVRGTEAFF.